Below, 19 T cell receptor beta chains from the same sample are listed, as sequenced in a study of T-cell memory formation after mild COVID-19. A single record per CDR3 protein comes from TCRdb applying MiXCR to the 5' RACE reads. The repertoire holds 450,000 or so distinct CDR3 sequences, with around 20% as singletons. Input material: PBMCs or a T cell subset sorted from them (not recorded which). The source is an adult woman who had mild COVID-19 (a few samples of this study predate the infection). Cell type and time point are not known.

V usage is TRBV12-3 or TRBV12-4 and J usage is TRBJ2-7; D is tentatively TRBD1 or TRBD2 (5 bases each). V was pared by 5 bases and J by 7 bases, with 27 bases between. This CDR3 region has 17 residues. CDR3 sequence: CASSRIYGQGTYPEQYF. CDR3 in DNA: TGTGCCAGCAGTCGTATCTATGGACAAGGGACGTATCCAGAGCAGTACTTC.

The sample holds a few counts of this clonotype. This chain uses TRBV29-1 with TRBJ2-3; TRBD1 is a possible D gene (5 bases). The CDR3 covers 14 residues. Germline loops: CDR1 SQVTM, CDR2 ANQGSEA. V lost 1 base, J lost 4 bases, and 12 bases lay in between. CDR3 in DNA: TGCAGCGTTGAAGCCCAGGGTGTAGCAGATACGCAGTATTTT. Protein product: CSVEAQGVADTQYF.

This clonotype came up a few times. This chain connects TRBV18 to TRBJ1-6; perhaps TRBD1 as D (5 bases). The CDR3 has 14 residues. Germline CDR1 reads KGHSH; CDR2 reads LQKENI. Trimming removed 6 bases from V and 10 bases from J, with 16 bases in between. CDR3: CASSRQGEYSPLHF. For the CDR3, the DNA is TGTGCCAGCTCGCGACAAGGGGAATACTCACCCCTCCACTTT.

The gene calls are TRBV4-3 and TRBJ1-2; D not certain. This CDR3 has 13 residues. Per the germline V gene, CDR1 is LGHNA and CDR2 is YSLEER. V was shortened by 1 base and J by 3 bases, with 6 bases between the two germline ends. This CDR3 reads CASSQVAYYGYTF. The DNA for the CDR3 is TGCGCCAGCAGCCAAGTTGCTTACTATGGCTACACCTTC.

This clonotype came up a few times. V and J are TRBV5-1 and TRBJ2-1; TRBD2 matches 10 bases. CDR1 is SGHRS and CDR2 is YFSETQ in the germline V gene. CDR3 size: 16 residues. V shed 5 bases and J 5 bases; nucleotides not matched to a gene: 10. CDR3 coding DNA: TGCGCCAGCAGTCCGTTCCTAGCGGGAGTCCACAATGAGCAGTTCTTC. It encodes CASSPFLAGVHNEQFF. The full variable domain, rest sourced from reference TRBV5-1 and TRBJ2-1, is KAGVTQTPRYLIKTRGQQVTLSCSPISGHRSVSWYQQTPGQGLQFLFEYFSETQRNKGNFPGRFSGRQFSNSRSEMNVSTLELGDSALYLCASSPFLAGVHNEQFFGPGTRLTVL.

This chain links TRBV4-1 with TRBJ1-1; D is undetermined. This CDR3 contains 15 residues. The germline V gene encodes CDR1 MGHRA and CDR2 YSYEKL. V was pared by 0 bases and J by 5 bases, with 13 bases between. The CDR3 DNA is TGCGCCAGCAGCCAAGATGCGGTGAGTGGGACTGAAGCTTTCTTT. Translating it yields CASSQDAVSGTEAFF.

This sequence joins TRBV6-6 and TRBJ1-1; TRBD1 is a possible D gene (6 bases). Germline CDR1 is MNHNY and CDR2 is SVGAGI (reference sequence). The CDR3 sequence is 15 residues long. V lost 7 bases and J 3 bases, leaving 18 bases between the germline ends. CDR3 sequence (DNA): TGTGCCAGCATTCTCCCCCGAGGGGGGTACACTGAAGCTTTCTTT. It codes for CASILPRGGYTEAFF.

The CDR3 DNA is TGTGCCACCAGCGGCGGGACAGCCAAAAACATTCAGTACTTC. Encoded protein: CATSGGTAKNIQYF. This sequence joins TRBV15 and TRBJ2-4, with TRBD2 as a possible D gene (6 bases). The V and J ends lost 5 bases and 0 bases respectively, with 8 bases between them. The CDR3 has 14 residues. Germline CDR1 LNHNV, CDR2 YYDKDF (reference sequence). The variable domain in full, with the rest retrieved from reference TRBV15 and TRBJ2-4, is DAMVIQNPRYQVTQFGKPVTLSCSQTLNHNVMYWYQQKSSQAPKLLFHYYDKDFNNEADTPDNFQSRRPNTSFCFLDIRSPGLGDTAMYLCATSGGTAKNIQYFGAGTRLSVL.

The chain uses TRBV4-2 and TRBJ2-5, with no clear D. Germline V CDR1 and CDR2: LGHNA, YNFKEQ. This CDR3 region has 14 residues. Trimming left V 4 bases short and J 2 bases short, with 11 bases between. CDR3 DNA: TGTGCCAGCAGCCGAACGACACATCAAGAGACCCAGTACTTC. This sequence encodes CASSRTTHQETQYF.

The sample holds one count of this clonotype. The CDR3, as DNA: TGTGCCAGCAGCCCACAGTCCTCTTCTCTATTTTCGGCTTTCTTT. Protein product: CASSPQSSSLFSAFF. The chain is built from TRBV5-8 and TRBJ1-1, with D hard to call. Trimming removed 4 bases at V and 11 bases at J, with 24 bases between. The CDR3 totals 15 residues. Germline V gene sequence: CDR1 SGHTS, CDR2 YDEGEE.

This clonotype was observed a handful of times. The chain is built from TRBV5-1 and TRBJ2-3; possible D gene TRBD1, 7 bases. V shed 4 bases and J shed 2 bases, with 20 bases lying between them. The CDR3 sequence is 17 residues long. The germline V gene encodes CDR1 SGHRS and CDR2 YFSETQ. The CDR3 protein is CASSVGRDRAFTDTQYF. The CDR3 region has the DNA TGCGCCAGCAGCGTTGGGCGGGACAGAGCCTTCACAGATACGCAGTATTTT.

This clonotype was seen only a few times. The CDR3: CASSLAPTGLYEQYF. CDR3 coding DNA: TGTGCCAGCAGCTTGGCCCCGACAGGGCTCTACGAGCAGTACTTC. The chain links TRBV5-4 to TRBJ2-7; TRBD1 aligns across 7 bases. Unmatched junction bases numbered 6, after V lost 0 bases and J lost 3 bases. The CDR3 is 15 amino acids. CDR1 SGHNT and CDR2 YYREEE come from the germline V gene (reference sequence).

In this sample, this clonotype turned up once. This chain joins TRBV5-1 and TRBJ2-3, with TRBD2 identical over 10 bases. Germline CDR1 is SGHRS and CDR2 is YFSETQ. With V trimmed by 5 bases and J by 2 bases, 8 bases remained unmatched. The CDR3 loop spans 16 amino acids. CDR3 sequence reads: CASRDFSGGLTDTQYF. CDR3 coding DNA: TGCGCCAGCAGGGACTTTAGCGGGGGGCTCACAGATACGCAGTATTTT.

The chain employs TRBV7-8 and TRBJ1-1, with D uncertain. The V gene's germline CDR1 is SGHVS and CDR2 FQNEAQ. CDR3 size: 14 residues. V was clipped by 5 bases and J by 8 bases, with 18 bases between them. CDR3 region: CASSPVGGSREAFF. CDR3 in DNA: TGTGCCAGCAGCCCCGTGGGCGGATCCAGGGAAGCTTTCTTT. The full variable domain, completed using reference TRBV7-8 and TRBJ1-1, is GAGVSQSPRYKVAKRGQDVALRCDPISGHVSLFWYQQALGQGPEFLTYFQNEAQLDKSGLPSDRFFAERPEGSVSTLKIQRTQQEDSAVYLCASSPVGGSREAFFGQGTRLTVV.

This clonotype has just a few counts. The CDR3 region is CAISDGSGRNEQFF. DNA for the CDR3: TGTGCCATCAGTGATGGTAGCGGGAGAAATGAGCAGTTCTTC. The chain uses TRBV10-3 and TRBJ2-1; TRBD2 matches 9 bases. Germline trimming cut 3 bases from V and 7 bases from J; bases unmatched to any gene: 4. The CDR3 spans 14 residues. Per germline, CDR1 ENHRY and CDR2 SYGVKD.

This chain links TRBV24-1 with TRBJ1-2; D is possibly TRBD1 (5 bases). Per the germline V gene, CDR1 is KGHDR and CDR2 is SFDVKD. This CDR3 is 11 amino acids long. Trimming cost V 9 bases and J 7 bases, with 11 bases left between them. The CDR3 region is CATGTELGYTF. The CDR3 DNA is TGTGCCACCGGGACGGAGCTTGGCTACACCTTC.

CDR3 protein: CATSDWARREPGELFF. In DNA, the CDR3 is TGTGCCACCAGTGATTGGGCCAGGCGGGAGCCCGGGGAGCTGTTTTTT. J is TRBJ2-2 and V is TRBV24-1; 7 nucleotides align to TRBD2. The germline V gene encodes CDR1 KGHDR and CDR2 SFDVKD. Trimming cost V 2 bases and J 6 bases; bases outside gene matches: 8. The CDR3 sequence is 16 residues long.

The CDR3 DNA follows: TGTGCCAGCAGTCGCCAGACAGGGGGCGTTACACCCCTCCACTTT. Its translation: CASSRQTGGVTPLHF. The chain couples TRBV12-3 or TRBV12-4 to TRBJ1-6; 10 nucleotides agree with TRBD1. This CDR3 comprises 15 residues. The V segment lost 5 bases and the J segment 11 bases; nucleotides outside the gene matches: 9.

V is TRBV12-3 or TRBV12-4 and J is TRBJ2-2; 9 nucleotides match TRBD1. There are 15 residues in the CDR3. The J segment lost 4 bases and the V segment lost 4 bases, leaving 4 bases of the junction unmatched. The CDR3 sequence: CASSWDREITGELFF. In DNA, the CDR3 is TGTGCCAGCAGTTGGGACAGGGAGATCACCGGGGAGCTGTTTTTT.